A single sample is the source of the 21 T cell receptor beta chains below, sequenced in a study of blood T cells in healthy people across ages. A J-beta primer mix and a sample-barcoded 5' primer were used in a second PCR of roughly 6 to 12 cycles. In TCRdb, the 5' RACE reads were re-called with MiXCR into one record per CDR3 protein. The profile shows some 710,000 distinct CDR3 sequences, 20% to 25% of them singletons. Sequenced input: blood. All receptors come from an older man in good health.

This clonotype was seen a handful of times. V usage is TRBV20-1 and J usage is TRBJ2-2, with D perhaps TRBD1 or TRBD2 (5 bases each). V was trimmed by 5 bases and J by 5 bases, leaving 15 bases between them. The germline CDR1 and CDR2 sequences are DFQATT and SNEGSKA (reference sequence). The CDR3 totals 14 residues. CDR3 coding DNA: TGCAGTGCTGGGGGTACGACGGGGACCGGGGAGCTGTTTTTT. It yields the protein CSAGGTTGTGELFF.

This rearrangement joins TRBV10-3 to TRBJ2-3, with TRBD2 as a possible D gene (7 bases). Germline V gene sequence: CDR1 ENHRY, CDR2 SYGVKD. This CDR3 is built from 16 residues. With 6 bases removed from V and 3 bases from J, the gap between germline ends came to 19 bases. This chain's CDR3 is CAIRKGGGHITDTQYF. The DNA for the CDR3 is TGTGCCATCAGGAAGGGGGGGGGGCACATAACAGATACGCAGTATTTT.

This clonotype appeared a few times. J is TRBJ1-2 and V is TRBV12-3 or TRBV12-4; 8 nucleotides agree with TRBD1. V shed 4 bases and J 2 bases; nucleotides not matched to a gene: 6. The CDR3 length is 15 residues. The CDR3 loop is CASSSPRQGNYGYTF. The CDR3 nucleotides read TGTGCCAGCAGTTCCCCTCGACAGGGGAACTATGGCTACACCTTC.

V and J are TRBV20-1 and TRBJ2-1; the D call may be TRBD1 or TRBD2 (5 bases each). Germline assignment: CDR1 DFQATT and CDR2 SNEGSKA (reference sequence). The germline V and J ends were trimmed by 6 bases and 8 bases, with 14 bases remaining between them. The CDR3 has 12 amino acids. The CDR3 is CSAAGSRDEQFF. The DNA of the CDR3 is TGCAGTGCGGCAGGGTCGCGGGATGAGCAGTTCTTC.

The rearrangement links TRBV6-2 or TRBV6-3 to TRBJ2-5; D remains unclear. The germline V gene has CDR1 MNHEY and CDR2 SVGEGT. V shed 3 bases and J shed 3 bases, with 26 bases lying between them. The CDR3 runs to 19 residues. The CDR3 spells CASSYSRPRTPTSEETQYF. CDR3 sequence (DNA): TGTGCCAGCAGTTATTCTCGCCCCCGGACGCCCACATCCGAAGAGACCCAGTACTTC.

This clonotype has a handful of counts. The chain carries TRBV5-1 and TRBJ2-7; D is perhaps TRBD1 (6 bases). In germline, CDR1 is SGHRS, CDR2 YFSETQ. V was shortened by 2 bases and J by 2 bases, with 11 bases between the two germline ends. The CDR3 extends over 14 amino acids. The CDR3, as DNA: TGCGCCAGCAGCTTAACAGACAGGCCCTACGAGCAGTACTTC. This translates into CASSLTDRPYEQYF.

V gene TRBV10-3 combines with J gene TRBJ2-1; 13 nucleotides agree with TRBD2. With V trimmed by 6 bases and J by 6 bases, 8 bases remained unmatched. This CDR3 is 16 amino acids long. Per germline, CDR1 ENHRY and CDR2 SYGVKD. As DNA, the CDR3 is TGTGCCATCAGCGCTACTAGCGGGGGGGCCCCCAATGAGCAGTTCTTC. It specifies CAISATSGGAPNEQFF.

This clonotype has just a few counts. The CDR3 sequence is CAWQNYNEQFF. CDR3 bases: TGTGCCTGGCAGAACTACAATGAGCAGTTCTTC. V and J are TRBV30 and TRBJ2-1; D is undetermined. This CDR3 comprises 11 residues. Trimming cost V 5 bases and J 3 bases, with 5 bases left between them. CDR1 and CDR2 (germline): GTSNPN, SVGIG (reference sequence).

There are a few counts of this clonotype. This chain joins TRBV20-1 and TRBJ2-1; TRBD2 matches 7 bases. J gave up 4 bases and V 0 bases, and 18 bases lay outside the gene matches. CDR1 and CDR2 (germline): DFQATT, SNEGSKA (reference sequence). This CDR3 comprises 19 residues. The chain's CDR3 is CSARDVDRPGGGGYNEQFF. The CDR3 DNA reads TGCAGTGCTAGAGATGTCGATCGTCCGGGCGGGGGTGGGTACAATGAGCAGTTCTTC.

This clonotype was counted a few times. V gene TRBV6-5 combines with J gene TRBJ1-1, with D unclear. The germline V gene encodes CDR1 MNHEY and CDR2 SVGAGI. This CDR3 region has 11 residues. V lost 5 bases to trimming and J lost 8 bases, with 9 bases between them. Written as DNA, the CDR3 is TGTGCCAGCAGTGAAGGCTCAGAAGCTTTCTTT. It codes for CASSEGSEAFF.

This clonotype was seen a few times. This CDR3 is CASSYRTSSSYNEQFF. Written as DNA, the CDR3 is TGTGCCAGCAGTTACCGGACTAGCAGTTCCTACAATGAGCAGTTCTTC. The chain recombines TRBV12-3 or TRBV12-4 with TRBJ2-1; 8 nucleotides match TRBD2. The CDR3 contains 16 residues. V was pared by 4 bases and J by 1 base, with 6 bases of the junction left unmatched.

This clonotype was counted only a few times. The rearrangement uses TRBV24-1 and TRBJ2-1, with 9 bases that match TRBD1. This CDR3 has 16 amino acids. Germline CDR1 reads KGHDR; CDR2 reads SFDVKD. The J segment lost 2 bases and the V segment lost 5 bases, leaving 6 bases of the junction unmatched. The CDR3 region has the DNA TGTGCCACCAGTGTCCTCAGACAGGGGGCCTACAATGAGCAGTTCTTC. It translates to CATSVLRQGAYNEQFF.

The chain couples TRBV20-1 to TRBJ1-1; D not certain. V lost 3 bases, J lost 7 bases, and 9 bases lay in between. This CDR3 spans 11 amino acids. CDR1 is DFQATT and CDR2 is SNEGSKA in the germline V gene (reference sequence). CDR3 loop: CSARTQSEAFF. In DNA, the CDR3 is TGCAGTGCTAGGACTCAGAGTGAAGCTTTCTTT.

CDR3 amino acids: CASTRGGSGEKLFF. The DNA for the CDR3 is TGTGCCAGCACCCGAGGGGGCTCGGGTGAAAAACTGTTTTTT. This rearrangement joins TRBV28 to TRBJ1-4; TRBD1 matches at 7 bases. From germline, CDR1 is MDHEN and CDR2 SYDVKM. The CDR3 has 14 amino acids. The V segment lost 7 bases and the J segment 7 bases; nucleotides outside the gene matches: 9.

This clonotype was seen only once. In nucleotides, the CDR3 is TGCAGTGCTAGAGAGACCTGGGGGGATACGCAGTATTTT. Amino acids: CSARETWGDTQYF. This chain links TRBV20-1 with TRBJ2-3; D possibly matches TRBD1 or TRBD2 (5 bases each). From germline, CDR1 is DFQATT and CDR2 SNEGSKA (reference sequence). The ends were cut back, 0 bases at V and 6 bases at J, with 10 bases in the middle. The CDR3 covers 13 residues.

This clonotype has more than one count but fewer than ten. The V call is TRBV7-2, the J call TRBJ1-2; TRBD1 aligns across 7 bases. Germline CDR1 SGHTA, CDR2 FQGNSA. The CDR3 extends over 14 amino acids. V gave up 1 base and J gave up 3 bases; unmatched junction bases: 2. The CDR3 spells CASSLVGTDYGYTF. CDR3 nucleotide sequence: TGTGCCAGCAGCTTAGTCGGGACAGACTATGGCTACACCTTC.

This clonotype was counted only a few times. The chain recombines TRBV20-1 with TRBJ2-7, with 12 bases matching TRBD2. Germline CDR1 reads DFQATT; CDR2 reads SNEGSKA (reference sequence). The CDR3 runs to 16 residues. The trim removed 1 base at V and 2 bases at J, leaving 6 bases unmatched. Here the CDR3 DNA reads TGCAGTGCTAGAGGGAAACTAGCGGGGGGAACCTACGAGCAGTACTTC. Protein product: CSARGKLAGGTYEQYF.

The chain recombines TRBV7-9 with TRBJ1-5, with D tentatively TRBD1 (5 bases). The CDR3 totals 15 residues. V lost 5 bases to trimming and J lost 4 bases, with 15 bases between them. Germline V gene data show CDR1 as SEHNR and CDR2 as FQNEAQ (reference sequence). CDR3 in DNA: TGTGCCAGCAGCCCCGACCCGGGGCTGAATCAGCCCCAGCATTTT. It yields the protein CASSPDPGLNQPQHF.

The table lists this clonotype with a few counts. The chain is built from TRBV29-1 and TRBJ2-5, with D perhaps TRBD2 (5 bases). Judging by the DNA end, TRBJ2-7 fits better; the J call may be wrong. The CDR3 is 14 residues long. In germline, CDR1 is SQVTM, CDR2 ANQGSEA. CDR3 coding DNA: TGCAGCGTTGGGAGGCCGTCTGGGGACTACGAGCAGTACTTC. It is translated as CSVGRPSGDYEQYF.

The rearrangement links TRBV12-3 or TRBV12-4 to TRBJ2-5, with TRBD2 matching 8 bases. The last part of the DNA fits TRBJ2-1 better; the J call may be wrong. The length of the CDR3 is 13 residues. The CDR3 sequence: CASSPIAGYEQFF. Here the CDR3 DNA reads TGTGCCAGCAGTCCGATAGCGGGATATGAGCAGTTCTTC.

This sequence joins TRBV20-1 and TRBJ1-6; D ambiguous. Trimming stripped 7 bases from V and 0 bases from J, with 13 bases between. This CDR3 has 15 residues. Germline lookup yields CDR1 DFQATT and CDR2 SNEGSKA (reference sequence). Written as DNA, the CDR3 is TGCAGTGTACCACGGGGATCCTCCTATAATTCACCCCTCCACTTT. Protein sequence: CSVPRGSSYNSPLHF.